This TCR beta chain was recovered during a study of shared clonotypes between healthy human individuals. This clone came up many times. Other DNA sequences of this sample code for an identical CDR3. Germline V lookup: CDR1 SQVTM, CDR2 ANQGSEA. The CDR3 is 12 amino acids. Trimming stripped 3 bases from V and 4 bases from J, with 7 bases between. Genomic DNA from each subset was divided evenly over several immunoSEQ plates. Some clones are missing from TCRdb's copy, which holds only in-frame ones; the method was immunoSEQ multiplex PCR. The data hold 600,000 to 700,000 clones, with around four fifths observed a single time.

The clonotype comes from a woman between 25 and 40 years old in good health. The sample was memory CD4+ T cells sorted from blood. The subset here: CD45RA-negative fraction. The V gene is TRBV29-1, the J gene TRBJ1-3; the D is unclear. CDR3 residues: CSVDTPGNTIYF. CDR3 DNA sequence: TGCAGCGTTGACACTCCCGGAAACACCATATATTTT.